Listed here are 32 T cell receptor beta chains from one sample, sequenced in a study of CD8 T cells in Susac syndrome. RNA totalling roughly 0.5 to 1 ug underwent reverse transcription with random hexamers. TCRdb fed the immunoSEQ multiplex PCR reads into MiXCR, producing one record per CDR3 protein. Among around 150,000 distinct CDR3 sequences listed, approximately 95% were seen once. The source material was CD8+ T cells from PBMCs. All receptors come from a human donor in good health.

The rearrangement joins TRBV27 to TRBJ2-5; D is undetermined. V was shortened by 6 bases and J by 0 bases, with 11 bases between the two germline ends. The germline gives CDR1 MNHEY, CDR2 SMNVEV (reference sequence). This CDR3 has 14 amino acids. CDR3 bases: TGTGCCAGCAGCCATCTTGGGGACCAAGAGACCCAGTACTTC. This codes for CASSHLGDQETQYF.

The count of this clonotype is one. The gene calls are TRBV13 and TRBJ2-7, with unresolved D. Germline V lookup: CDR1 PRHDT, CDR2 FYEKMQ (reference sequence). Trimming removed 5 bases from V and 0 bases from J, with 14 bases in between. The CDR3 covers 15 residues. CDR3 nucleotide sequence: TGTGCCAGCAGCACCCGCGGCAGCTTCTCCTACGAGCAGTACTTC. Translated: CASSTRGSFSYEQYF.

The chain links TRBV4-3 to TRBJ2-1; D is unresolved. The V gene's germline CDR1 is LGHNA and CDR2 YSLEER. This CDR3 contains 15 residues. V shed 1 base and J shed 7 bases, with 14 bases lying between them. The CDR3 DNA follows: TGCGCCAGCAGCCAAGGACCGGCGGAAGGAAATGAGCAGTTCTTC. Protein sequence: CASSQGPAEGNEQFF.

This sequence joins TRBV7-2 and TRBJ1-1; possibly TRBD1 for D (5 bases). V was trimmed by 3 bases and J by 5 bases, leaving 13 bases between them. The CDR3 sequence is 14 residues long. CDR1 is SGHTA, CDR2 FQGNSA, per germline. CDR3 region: CASSFWGAYTEAFF. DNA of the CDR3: TGTGCCAGCAGCTTTTGGGGCGCTTATACTGAAGCTTTCTTT.

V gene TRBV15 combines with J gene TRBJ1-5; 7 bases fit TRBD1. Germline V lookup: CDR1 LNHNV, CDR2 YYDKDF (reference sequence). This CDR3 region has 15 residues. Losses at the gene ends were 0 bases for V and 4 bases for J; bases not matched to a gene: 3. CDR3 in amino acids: CATSRDGQENQPQHF. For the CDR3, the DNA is TGTGCCACCAGCAGAGACGGACAGGAGAATCAGCCCCAGCATTTT.

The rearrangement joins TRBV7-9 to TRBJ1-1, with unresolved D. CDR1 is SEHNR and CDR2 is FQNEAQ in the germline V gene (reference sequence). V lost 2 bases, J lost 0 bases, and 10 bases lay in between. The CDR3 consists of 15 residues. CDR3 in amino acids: CASSLLQLMNTEAFF. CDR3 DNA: TGTGCCAGCAGCTTACTACAGCTCATGAACACTGAAGCTTTCTTT.

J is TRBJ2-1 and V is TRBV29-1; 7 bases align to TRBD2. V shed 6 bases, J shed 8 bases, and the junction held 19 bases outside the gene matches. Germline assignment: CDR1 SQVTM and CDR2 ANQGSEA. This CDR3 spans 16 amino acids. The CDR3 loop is CSVYQVGLGKGDEQFF. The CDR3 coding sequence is TGCAGCGTATACCAGGTCGGACTAGGGAAGGGCGATGAGCAGTTCTTC.

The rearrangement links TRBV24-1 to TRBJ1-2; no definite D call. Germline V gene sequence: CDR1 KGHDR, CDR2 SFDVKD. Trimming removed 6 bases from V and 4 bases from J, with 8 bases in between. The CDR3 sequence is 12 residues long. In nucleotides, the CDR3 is TGTGCCACCAGTCCGGACGGCTATGGCTACACCTTC. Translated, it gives CATSPDGYGYTF.

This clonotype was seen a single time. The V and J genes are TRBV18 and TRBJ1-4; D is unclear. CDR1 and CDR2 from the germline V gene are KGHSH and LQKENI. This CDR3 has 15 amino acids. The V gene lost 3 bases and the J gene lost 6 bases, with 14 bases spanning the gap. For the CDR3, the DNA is TGTGCCAGCTCACCTTACTCGGGAGATGATGAAAAACTGTTTTTT. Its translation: CASSPYSGDDEKLFF.

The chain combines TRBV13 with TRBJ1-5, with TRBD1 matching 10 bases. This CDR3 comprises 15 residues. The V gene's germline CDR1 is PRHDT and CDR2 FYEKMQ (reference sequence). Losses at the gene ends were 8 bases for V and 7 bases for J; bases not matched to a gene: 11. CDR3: CASSAGTGVSQPQHF. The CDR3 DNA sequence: TGTGCCAGCTCGGCCGGGACAGGGGTAAGCCAGCCCCAGCATTTT. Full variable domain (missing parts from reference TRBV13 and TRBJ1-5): AAGVIQSPRHLIKEKRETATLKCYPIPRHDTVYWYQQGPGQDPQFLISFYEKMQSDKGSIPDRFSAQQFSDYHSELNMSSLELGDSALYFCASSAGTGVSQPQHFGDGTRLSIL.

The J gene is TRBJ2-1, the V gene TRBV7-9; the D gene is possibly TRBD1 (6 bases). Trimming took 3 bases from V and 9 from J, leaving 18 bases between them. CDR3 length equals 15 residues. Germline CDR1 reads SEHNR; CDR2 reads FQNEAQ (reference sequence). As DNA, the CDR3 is TGTGCCAGCAGCTTCGTGCAGGGGATAGATTCTGAGCAGTTCTTC. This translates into CASSFVQGIDSEQFF.

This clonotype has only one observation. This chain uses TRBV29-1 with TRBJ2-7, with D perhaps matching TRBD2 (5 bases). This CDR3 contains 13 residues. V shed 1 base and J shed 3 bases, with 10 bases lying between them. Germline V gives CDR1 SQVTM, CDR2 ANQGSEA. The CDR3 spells CSVEVSEDYEQYF. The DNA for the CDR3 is TGCAGCGTTGAAGTCTCGGAGGACTACGAGCAGTACTTC.

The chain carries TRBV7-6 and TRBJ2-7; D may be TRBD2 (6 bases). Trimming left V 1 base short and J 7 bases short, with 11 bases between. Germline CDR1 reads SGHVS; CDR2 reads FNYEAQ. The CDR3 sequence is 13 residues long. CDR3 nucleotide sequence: TGTGCCAGCAGCTTAGAGGCCCGGGGGGAGCAGTACTTC. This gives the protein CASSLEARGEQYF.

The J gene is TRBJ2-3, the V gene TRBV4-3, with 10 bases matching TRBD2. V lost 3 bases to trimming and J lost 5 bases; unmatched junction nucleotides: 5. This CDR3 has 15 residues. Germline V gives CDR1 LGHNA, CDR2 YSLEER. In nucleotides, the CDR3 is TGCGCCAGCAGCCAGGTCCTAGCGGGAGTAGATACGCAGTATTTT. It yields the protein CASSQVLAGVDTQYF.

The CDR3 DNA reads as TGTGCCAGCAGCCCCGTCGGGGCGGGAGAGCTGCAAGAGACCCAGTACTTC. It encodes CASSPVGAGELQETQYF. This chain joins TRBV7-9 and TRBJ2-5, with 7 bases fitting TRBD2. Losses at the gene ends were 5 bases for V and 2 bases for J; bases not matched to a gene: 14. The length of the CDR3 is 17 residues. Germline V gene lookup returns CDR1 SEHNR and CDR2 FQNEAQ (reference sequence).

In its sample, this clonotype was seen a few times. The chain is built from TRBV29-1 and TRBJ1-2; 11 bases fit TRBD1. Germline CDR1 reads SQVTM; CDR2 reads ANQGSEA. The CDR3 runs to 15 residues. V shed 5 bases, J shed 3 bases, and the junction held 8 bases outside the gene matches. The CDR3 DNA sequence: TGCAGCGTTAAGGACAGGGGGCATTGGGACTATGGCTACACCTTC. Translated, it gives CSVKDRGHWDYGYTF.

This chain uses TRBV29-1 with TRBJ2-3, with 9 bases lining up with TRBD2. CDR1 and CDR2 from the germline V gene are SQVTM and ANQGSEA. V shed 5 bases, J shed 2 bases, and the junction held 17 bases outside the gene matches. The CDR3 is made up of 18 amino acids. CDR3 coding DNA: TGCAGCGTTCAGTTAATCCTAGGACTAGCGTATGACACAGATACGCAGTATTTT. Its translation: CSVQLILGLAYDTDTQYF.

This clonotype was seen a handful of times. The CDR3 protein is CASSFLSGNEQYF. The CDR3 DNA is TGTGCCAGCAGTTTCCTCAGCGGTAACGAGCAGTACTTC. The chain has TRBV27 and TRBJ2-7, with D perhaps TRBD2 (5 bases). Trimming pared 3 bases from V and 5 bases from J, leaving 11 bases between. CDR1 and CDR2 from the germline V gene are MNHEY and SMNVEV (reference sequence). There are 13 residues in the CDR3.

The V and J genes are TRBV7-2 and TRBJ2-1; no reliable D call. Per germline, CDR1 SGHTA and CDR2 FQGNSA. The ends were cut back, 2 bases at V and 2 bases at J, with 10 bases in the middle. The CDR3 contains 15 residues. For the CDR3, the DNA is TGTGCCAGCAGCTTAAATCGGAGAACCTACAATGAGCAGTTCTTC. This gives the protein CASSLNRRTYNEQFF.

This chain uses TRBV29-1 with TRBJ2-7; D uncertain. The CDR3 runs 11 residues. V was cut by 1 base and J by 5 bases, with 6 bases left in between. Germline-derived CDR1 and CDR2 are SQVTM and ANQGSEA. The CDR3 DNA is TGCAGCGTTGAAGGGGTGGACGAGCAGTACTTC. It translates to CSVEGVDEQYF.

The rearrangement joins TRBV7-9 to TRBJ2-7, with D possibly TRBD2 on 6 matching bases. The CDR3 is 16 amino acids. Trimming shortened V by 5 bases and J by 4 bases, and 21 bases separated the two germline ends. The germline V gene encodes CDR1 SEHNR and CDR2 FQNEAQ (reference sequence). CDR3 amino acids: CASSPGLGPEGYEQYF. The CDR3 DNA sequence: TGTGCCAGCAGCCCAGGCCTAGGGCCGGAGGGATACGAGCAGTACTTC.

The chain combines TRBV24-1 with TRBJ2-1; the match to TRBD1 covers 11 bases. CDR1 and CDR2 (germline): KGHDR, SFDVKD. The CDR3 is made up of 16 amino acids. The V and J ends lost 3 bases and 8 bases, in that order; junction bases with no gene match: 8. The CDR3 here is CATSDMGQGVPHEQFF. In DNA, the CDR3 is TGTGCCACCAGTGATATGGGACAGGGGGTCCCCCATGAGCAGTTCTTC.

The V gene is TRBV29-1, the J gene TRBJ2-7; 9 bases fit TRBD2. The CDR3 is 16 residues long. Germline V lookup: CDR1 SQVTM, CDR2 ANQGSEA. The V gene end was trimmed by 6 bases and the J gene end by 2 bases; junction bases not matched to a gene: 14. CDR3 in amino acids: CSVRGLPGLAPYEQYF. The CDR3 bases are TGCAGCGTCCGTGGTTTACCGGGACTAGCTCCCTACGAGCAGTACTTC.

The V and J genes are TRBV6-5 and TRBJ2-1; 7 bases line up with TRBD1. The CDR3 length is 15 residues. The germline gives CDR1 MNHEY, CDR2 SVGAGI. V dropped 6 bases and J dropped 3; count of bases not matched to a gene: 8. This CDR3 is CASSAGGRNYNEQFF. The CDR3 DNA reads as TGTGCCAGCAGCGCAGGGGGACGTAACTACAATGAGCAGTTCTTC.

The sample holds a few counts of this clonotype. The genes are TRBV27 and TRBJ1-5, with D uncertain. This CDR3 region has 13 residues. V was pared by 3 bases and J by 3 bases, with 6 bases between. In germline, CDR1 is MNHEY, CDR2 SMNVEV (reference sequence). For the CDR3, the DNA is TGTGCCAGCAGTTTTGGTATCAATCAGCCCCAGCATTTT. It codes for CASSFGINQPQHF.

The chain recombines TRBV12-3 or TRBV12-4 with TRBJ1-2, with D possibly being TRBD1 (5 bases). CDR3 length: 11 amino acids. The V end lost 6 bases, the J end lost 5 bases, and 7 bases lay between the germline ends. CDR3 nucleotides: TGTGCCAGCAGATCAGGGTATGGCTACACCTTC. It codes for CASRSGYGYTF.

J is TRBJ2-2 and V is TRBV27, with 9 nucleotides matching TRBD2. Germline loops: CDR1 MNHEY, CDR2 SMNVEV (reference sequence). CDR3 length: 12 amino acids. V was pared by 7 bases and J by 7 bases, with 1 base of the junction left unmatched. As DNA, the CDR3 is TGTGCCAGCACTAGCGGGGTCGGGGAGCTGTTTTTT. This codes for CASTSGVGELFF.

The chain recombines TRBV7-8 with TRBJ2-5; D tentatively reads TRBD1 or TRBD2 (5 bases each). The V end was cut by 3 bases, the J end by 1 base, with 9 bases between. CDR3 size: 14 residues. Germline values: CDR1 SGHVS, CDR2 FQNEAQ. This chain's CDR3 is CASSLGVSQETQYF. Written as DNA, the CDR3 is TGTGCCAGCAGCTTGGGGGTCAGCCAAGAGACCCAGTACTTC.

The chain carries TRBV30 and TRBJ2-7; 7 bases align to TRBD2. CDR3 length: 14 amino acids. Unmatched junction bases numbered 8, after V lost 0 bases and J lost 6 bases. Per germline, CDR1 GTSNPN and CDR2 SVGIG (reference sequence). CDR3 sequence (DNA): TGTGCCTGGAGTGTACTTGCGGGAGTCGGCGAGCAGTACTTC. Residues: CAWSVLAGVGEQYF.

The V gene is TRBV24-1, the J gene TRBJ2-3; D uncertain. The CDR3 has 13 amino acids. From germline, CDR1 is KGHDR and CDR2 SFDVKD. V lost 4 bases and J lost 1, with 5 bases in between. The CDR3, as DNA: TGTGCCACCAGTGAGGTGGGCACAGATACGCAGTATTTT. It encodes CATSEVGTDTQYF.

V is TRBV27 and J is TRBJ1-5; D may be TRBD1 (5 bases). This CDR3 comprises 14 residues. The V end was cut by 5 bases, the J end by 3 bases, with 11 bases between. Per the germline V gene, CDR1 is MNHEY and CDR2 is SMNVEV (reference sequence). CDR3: CASSSTGVNQPQHF. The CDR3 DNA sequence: TGTGCCAGCAGTAGTACAGGAGTCAATCAGCCCCAGCATTTT.

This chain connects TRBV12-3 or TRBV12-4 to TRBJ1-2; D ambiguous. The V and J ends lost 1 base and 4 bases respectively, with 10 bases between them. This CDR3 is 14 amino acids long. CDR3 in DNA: TGTGCCAGCAGTTTAGGCGTGACAAGCTATGGCTACACCTTC. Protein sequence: CASSLGVTSYGYTF.